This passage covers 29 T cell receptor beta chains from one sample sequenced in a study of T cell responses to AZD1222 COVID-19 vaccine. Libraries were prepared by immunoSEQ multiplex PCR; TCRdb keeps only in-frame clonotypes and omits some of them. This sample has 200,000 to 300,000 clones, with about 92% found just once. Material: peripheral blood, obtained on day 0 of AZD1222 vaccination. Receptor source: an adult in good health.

The CDR3 sequence: CASSFSGVEGYTF. The CDR3 bases are TGTGCCAGCAGCTTTTCAGGGGTGGAGGGCTACACCTTC. The genes are TRBV7-9 and TRBJ1-2, with D possibly matching TRBD1 (6 bases). This CDR3 is built from 13 residues. CDR1 and CDR2 (germline): SEHNR, FQNEAQ (reference sequence). V gave up 3 bases and J gave up 8 bases, with 13 bases separating them.

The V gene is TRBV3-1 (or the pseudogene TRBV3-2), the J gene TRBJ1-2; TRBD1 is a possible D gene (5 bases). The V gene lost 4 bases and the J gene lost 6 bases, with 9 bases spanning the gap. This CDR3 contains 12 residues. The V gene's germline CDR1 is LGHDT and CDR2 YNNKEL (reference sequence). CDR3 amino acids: CASSPGGDGYTF. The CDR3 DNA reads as TGTGCCAGCAGCCCCGGAGGGGATGGCTACACCTTC.

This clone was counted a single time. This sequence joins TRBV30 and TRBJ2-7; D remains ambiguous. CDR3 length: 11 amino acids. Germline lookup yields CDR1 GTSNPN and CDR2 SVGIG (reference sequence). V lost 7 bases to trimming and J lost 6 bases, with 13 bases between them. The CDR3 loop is CAFLTGPEQYF. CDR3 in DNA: TGTGCCTTCTTGACTGGGCCCGAGCAGTACTTC.

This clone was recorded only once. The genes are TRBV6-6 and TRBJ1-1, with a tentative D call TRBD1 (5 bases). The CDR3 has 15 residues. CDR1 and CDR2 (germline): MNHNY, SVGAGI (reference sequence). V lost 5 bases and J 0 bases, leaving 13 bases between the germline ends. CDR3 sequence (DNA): TGTGCCAGCAGTATTGGGGGGGGGATGAACACTGAAGCTTTCTTT. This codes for CASSIGGGMNTEAFF.

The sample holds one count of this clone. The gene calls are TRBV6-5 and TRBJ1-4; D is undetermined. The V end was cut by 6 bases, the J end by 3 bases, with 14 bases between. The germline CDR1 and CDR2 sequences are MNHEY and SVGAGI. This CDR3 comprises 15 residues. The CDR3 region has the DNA TGTGCCAGCAGAGGAAAGCGGTGGTCTAATGAAAAACTGTTTTTT. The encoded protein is CASRGKRWSNEKLFF.

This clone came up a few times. CDR3 DNA: TGTGCCAGTAGTAAGACAGGGGAACCAAGCAATCAGCCCCAGCATTTT. Its translation: CASSKTGEPSNQPQHF. V and J are TRBV19 and TRBJ1-5; 8 bases align to TRBD1. The CDR3 has 16 residues. V dropped 4 bases and J dropped 1; count of bases not matched to a gene: 6. The germline V gene has CDR1 LNHDA and CDR2 SQIVND (reference sequence).

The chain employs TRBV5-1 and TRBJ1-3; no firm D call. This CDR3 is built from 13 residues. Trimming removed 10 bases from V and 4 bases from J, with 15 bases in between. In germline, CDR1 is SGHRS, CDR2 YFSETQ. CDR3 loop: CASKDISGNTIYF. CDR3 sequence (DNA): TGCGCCTCCAAAGACATCTCCGGAAACACCATATATTTT.

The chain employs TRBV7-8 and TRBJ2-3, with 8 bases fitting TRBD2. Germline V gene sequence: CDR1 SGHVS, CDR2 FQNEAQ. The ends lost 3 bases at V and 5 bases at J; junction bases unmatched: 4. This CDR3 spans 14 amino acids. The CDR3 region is CASSFSGVGDTQYF. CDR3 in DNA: TGTGCCAGCAGCTTTAGCGGGGTGGGAGATACGCAGTATTTT.

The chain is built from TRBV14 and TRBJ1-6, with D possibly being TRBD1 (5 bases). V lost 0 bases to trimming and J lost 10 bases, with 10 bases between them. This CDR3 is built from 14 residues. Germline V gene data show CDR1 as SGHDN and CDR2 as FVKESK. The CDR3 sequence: CASSQETVGSPLHF. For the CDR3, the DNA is TGTGCCAGCAGCCAAGAGACAGTTGGCTCACCCCTCCACTTT.

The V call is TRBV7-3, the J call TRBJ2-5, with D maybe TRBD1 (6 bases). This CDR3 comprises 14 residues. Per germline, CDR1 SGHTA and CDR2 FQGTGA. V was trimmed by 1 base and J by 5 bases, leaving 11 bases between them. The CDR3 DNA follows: TGTGCCAGCAGCTTAAATTCAGGGGCCGAGACCCAGTACTTC. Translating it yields CASSLNSGAETQYF.

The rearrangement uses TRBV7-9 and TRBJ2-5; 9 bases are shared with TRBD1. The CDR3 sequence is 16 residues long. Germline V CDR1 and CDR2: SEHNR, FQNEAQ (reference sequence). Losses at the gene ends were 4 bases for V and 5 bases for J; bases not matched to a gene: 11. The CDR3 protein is CASSSSRDREQETQYF. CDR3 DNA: TGTGCCAGCAGCTCCTCAAGGGACAGGGAGCAGGAGACCCAGTACTTC.

This CDR3 reads CASSVAGVGPQHF. The CDR3 DNA sequence: TGTGCCAGCAGCGTAGCCGGGGTTGGGCCCCAGCATTTT. The rearrangement uses TRBV9 and TRBJ1-5; D unclear. The V end lost 0 bases, the J end lost 9 bases, and 10 bases lay between the germline ends. Germline loops: CDR1 SGDLS, CDR2 YYNGEE. The CDR3 loop spans 13 amino acids.

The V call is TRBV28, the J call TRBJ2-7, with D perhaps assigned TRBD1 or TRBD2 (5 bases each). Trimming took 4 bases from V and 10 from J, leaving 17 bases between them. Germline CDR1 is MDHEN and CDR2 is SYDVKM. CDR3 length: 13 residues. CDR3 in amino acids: CASSSVSGTPQYF. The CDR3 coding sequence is TGTGCCAGCAGTTCCGTCTCAGGGACCCCTCAGTACTTC.

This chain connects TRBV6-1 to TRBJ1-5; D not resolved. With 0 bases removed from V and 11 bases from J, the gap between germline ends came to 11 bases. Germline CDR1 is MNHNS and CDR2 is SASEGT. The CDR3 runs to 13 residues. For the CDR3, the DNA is TGTGCCAGCAGTGAAGCCGGGTGGGGATCCCAGCATTTT. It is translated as CASSEAGWGSQHF.

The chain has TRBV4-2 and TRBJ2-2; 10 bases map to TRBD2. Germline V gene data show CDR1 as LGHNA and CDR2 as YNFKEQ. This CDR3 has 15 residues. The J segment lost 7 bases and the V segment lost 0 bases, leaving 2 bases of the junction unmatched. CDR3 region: CASSQETSGRGELFF. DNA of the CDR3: TGTGCCAGCAGCCAAGAGACTAGCGGGCGCGGGGAGCTGTTTTTT.

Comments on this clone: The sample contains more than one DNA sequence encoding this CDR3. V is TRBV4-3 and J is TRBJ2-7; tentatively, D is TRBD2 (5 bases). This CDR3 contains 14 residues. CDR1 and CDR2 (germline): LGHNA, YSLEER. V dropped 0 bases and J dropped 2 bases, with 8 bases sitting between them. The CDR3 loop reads CASSQDTGTYEQYF. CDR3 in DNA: TGCGCCAGCAGCCAAGATACGGGAACCTACGAGCAGTACTTC.

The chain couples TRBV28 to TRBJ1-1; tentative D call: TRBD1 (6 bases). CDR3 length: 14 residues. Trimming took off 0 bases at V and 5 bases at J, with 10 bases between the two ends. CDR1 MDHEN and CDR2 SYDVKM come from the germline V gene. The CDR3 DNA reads TGTGCCAGCAGTTTATGGTCCAGGGGAACTGAAGCTTTCTTT. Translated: CASSLWSRGTEAFF.

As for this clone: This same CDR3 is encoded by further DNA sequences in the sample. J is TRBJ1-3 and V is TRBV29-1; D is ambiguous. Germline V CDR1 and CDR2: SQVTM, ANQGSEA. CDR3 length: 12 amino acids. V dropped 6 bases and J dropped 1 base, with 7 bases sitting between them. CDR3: CSVVESGNTIYF. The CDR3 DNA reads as TGCAGCGTCGTTGAATCTGGAAACACCATATATTTT.

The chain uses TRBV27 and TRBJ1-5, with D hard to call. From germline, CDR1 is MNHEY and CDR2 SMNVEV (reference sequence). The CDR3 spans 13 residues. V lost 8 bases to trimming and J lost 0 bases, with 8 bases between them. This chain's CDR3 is CASREYSNQPQHF. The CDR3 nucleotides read TGTGCCAGCCGGGAATATAGCAATCAGCCCCAGCATTTT.

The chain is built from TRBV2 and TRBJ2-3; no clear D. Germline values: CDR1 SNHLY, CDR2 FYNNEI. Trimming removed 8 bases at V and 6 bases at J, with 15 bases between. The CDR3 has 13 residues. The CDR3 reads CASGSRAGDTQYF. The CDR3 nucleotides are TGTGCCAGCGGAAGTAGGGCCGGGGATACGCAGTATTTT.

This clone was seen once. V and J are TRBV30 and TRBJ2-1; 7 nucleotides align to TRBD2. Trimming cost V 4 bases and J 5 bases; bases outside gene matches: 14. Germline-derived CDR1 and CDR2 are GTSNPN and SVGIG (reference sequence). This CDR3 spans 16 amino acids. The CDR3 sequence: CAWIPRGVPSNNEQFF. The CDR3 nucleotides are TGTGCCTGGATCCCTCGGGGGGTCCCTTCTAACAATGAGCAGTTCTTC.

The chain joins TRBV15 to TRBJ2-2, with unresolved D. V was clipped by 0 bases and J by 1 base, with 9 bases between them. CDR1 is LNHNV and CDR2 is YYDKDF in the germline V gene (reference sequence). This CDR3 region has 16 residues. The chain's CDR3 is CATSREPDQNTGELFF. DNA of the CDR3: TGTGCCACCAGCAGAGAGCCGGACCAGAACACCGGGGAGCTGTTTTTT.

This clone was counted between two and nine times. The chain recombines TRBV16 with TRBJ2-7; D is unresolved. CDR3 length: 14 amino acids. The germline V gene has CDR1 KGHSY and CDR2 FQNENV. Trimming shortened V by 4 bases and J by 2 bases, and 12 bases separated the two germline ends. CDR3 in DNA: TGTGCCAGCAGCCCGAACCCCGCGGCCTACGAGCAGTACTTC. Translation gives CASSPNPAAYEQYF.

The CDR3 here is CASSFTGTSVREYF. CDR3 nucleotides: TGTGCCAGCAGTTTTACCGGGACTAGTGTCCGGGAGTACTTC. The V call is TRBV27, the J call TRBJ2-7; 8 positions match TRBD2. With V trimmed by 3 bases and J by 11 bases, 12 bases remained unmatched. Germline CDR1 MNHEY, CDR2 SMNVEV (reference sequence). The CDR3 contains 14 residues.

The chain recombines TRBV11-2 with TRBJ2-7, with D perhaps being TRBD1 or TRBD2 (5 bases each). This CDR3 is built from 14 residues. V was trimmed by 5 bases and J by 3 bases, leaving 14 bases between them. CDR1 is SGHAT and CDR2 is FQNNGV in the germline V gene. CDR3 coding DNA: TGTGCCAGCAGCCTTGCCGGGGCCAACTACGAGCAGTACTTC. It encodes CASSLAGANYEQYF.

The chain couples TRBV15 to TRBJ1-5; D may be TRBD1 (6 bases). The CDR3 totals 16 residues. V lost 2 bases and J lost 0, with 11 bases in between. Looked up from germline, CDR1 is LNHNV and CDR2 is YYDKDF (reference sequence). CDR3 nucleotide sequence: TGTGCCACCAGCAGAAAAGGGACAAATAGCAATCAGCCCCAGCATTTT. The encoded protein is CATSRKGTNSNQPQHF.

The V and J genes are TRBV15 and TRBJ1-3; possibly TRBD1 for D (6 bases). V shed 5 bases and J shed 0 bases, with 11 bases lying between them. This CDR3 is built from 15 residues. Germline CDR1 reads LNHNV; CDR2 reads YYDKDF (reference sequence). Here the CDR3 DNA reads TGTGCCACCAGCGAGGGGGAACGCTCTGGAAACACCATATATTTT. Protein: CATSEGERSGNTIYF.

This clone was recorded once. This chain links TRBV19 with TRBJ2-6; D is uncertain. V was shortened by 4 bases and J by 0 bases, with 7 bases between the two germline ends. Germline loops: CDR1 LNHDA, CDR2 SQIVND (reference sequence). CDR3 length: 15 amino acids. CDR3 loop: CASSTPSSGANVLTF. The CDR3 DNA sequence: TGTGCCAGTAGTACTCCTAGCTCTGGGGCCAACGTCCTGACTTTC.

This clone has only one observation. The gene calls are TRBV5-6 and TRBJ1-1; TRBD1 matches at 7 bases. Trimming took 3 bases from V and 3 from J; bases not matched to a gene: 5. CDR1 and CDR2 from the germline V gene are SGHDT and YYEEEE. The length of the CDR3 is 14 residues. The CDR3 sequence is CASSSTGTDTEAFF. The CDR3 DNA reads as TGTGCCAGCAGCTCGACAGGGACCGACACTGAAGCTTTCTTT. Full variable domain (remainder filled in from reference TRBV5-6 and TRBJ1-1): DAGVTQSPTHLIKTRGQQVTLRCSPKSGHDTVSWYQQALGQGPQFIFQYYEEEERQRGNFPDRFSGHQFPNYSSELNVNALLLGDSALYLCASSSTGTDTEAFFGQGTRLTVV.